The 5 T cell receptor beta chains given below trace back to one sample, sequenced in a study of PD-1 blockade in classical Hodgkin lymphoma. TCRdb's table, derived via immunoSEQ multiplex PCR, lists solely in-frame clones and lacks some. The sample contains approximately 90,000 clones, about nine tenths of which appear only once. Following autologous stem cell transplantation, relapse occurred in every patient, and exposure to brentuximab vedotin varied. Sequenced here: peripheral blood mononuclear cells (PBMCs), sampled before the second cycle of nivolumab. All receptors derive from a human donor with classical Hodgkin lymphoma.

The CDR3 nucleotides read TGTGCCAGCAGTGGCGGAGATGACGAGTACGAGCAGTACTTC. Its translation: CASSGGDDEYEQYF. This sequence joins TRBV27 and TRBJ2-7; D is undetermined. Trimming removed 5 bases at V and 4 bases at J, with 15 bases between. This CDR3 is 14 amino acids long. Germline CDR1 MNHEY, CDR2 SMNVEV (reference sequence).

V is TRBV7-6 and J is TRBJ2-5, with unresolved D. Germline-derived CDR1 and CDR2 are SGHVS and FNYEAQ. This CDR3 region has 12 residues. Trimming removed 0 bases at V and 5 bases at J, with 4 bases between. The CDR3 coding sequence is TGTGCCAGCAGCTTAGCGATGGAGACCCAGTACTTC. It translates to CASSLAMETQYF.

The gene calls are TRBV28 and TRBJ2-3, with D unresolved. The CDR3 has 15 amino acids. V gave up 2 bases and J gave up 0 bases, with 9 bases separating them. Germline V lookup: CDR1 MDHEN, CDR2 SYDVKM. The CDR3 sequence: CASSLAPTSTDTQYF. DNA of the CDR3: TGTGCCAGCAGTTTAGCCCCGACCAGCACAGATACGCAGTATTTT.

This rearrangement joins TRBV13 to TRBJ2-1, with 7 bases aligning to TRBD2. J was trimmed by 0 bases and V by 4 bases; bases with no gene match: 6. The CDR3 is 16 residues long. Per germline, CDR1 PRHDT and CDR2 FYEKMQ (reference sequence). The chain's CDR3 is CASSSYSGPSYNEQFF. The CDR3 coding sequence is TGTGCCAGCAGCTCCTATAGCGGGCCCTCCTACAATGAGCAGTTCTTC. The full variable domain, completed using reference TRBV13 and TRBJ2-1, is AAGVIQSPRHLIKEKRETATLKCYPIPRHDTVYWYQQGPGQDPQFLISFYEKMQSDKGSIPDRFSAQQFSDYHSELNMSSLELGDSALYFCASSSYSGPSYNEQFFGPGTRLTVL.

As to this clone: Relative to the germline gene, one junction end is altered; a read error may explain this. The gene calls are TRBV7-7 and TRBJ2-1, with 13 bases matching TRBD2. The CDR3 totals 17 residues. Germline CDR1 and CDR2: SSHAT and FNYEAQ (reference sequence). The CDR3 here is CASSPGLAGAGYNEQFF. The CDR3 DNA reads TGTGCTAGCAGCCCCGGACTAGCGGGAGCTGGATACAATGAGCAGTTCTTC.